This T cell receptor beta chain derives from a study of blood T cells in healthy people across ages. The second PCR ran roughly 6 to 11 cycles with a sample-barcoded 5' primer and J-beta primers. TCRdb itself ran the 5' RACE reads through MiXCR, one entry per CDR3 protein. Among approximately 880,000 distinct CDR3 sequences listed, roughly 43% were seen once. Notes on this clonotype: The antigen remains unidentified.

Notes on the study in general: CMV infection status of these donors was not known.

PBMCs, at least 7 million per sample, were isolated. Extraction of total RNA produced a minimum of 5 micrograms from each sample. The germline gives CDR1 SGHTA, CDR2 FQGNSA. V dropped 1 base and J dropped 8; count of bases not matched to a gene: 9. The CDR3 length is 16 residues. The receptor was derived from a man aged 30-40 years in good health. This rearrangement joins TRBV7-2 to TRBJ2-1, with 9 bases fitting TRBD1. Source material: blood. CDR3 protein: CASSLDRDRASDEQFF. The CDR3 DNA reads TGTGCCAGCAGCTTAGATCGGGACAGGGCTTCGGATGAGCAGTTCTTC.